This record concerns one T cell receptor (beta chain) sequence. Its specific antigen is unknown. No base qualities exist here, and no much larger clone lies one base off it. These data originate in a study of blood T cell repertoires in COVID-19 (dated by TCRdb to the early 2020s). For context, the study as a whole: The collaborator samples originated in the United States, Italy and Spain and spanned the acute and convalescent phases of COVID-19. The material from the prospective study consisted of cDNA or gDNA derived from T cells, B-cell-depleted T cells, or PBMCs. The dataset comprised deeply sampled blood TCRbeta repertoires from subjects exposed to, actively infected with, or recovered from COVID-19. The repertoires were released in a freely available public database meant as a resource for research on the immune response to SARS-CoV-2. Samples came from the ongoing ImmuneRACE study (first 160 participants) plus 1,254 subjects from 6 global collaborators. The sample metadata nearly always contained a de-identified subject ID, COVID-19 status, age in years and sex. Where HLA class I and class II types were available, the types were taken from metadata supplied by the sample provider, not from assay-based typing.

V lost 6 bases and J lost 4 bases; the stretch between them is 12 bases long. The CDR3 runs 13 amino acids, cysteine and phenylalanine included. Solely the CDR3 DNA is kept, with 39 bases framed from the first base. Points the paper makes about the study in general: The quantity of clinical and demographic metadata differed by source and by participant and was supplied without curation.

At one collaborating source in Seattle, patients were enrolled during active infection and were followed longitudinally through the course of disease. The collaborating institutions used their own protocols to collect whole blood in K2EDTA tubes. Collaborator samples were shipped for TCRbeta analysis as frozen whole blood, isolated PBMCs, or DNA extracted from either sample type. TCRbeta CDR3 regions were amplified from genomic DNA using the immunoSEQ Assay, a bias-controlled multiplex PCR. From the authors' description of their analysis: Within the assay, amplification of reference gene primers was used to estimate how many nucleated cells each sample contained. To quantify the absolute abundance of each unique TCRbeta CDR3 rearrangement, sequence reads were collapsed and filtered. For each sample, productive Simpson clonality was calculated as the square root of Simpson's diversity index across productive rearrangements. TCRdb limited this immuneACCESS table to in-frame rearrangements with V and J called. A share of clones is missing; checked studies link under half to unresolved V genes, and the rest is unexplained. V and J calls and clone size are copied from that table; D and trimming were computed from the DNA. The sample has under 250,000 clones on record, around 89% of them singletons. The leading ten clones occupy less than 3% of the sample.

The TCR comes from a man younger than 45 with COVID-19, enrolled during active disease. The source material was peripheral blood. The chain is assembled from TRBV12-3 or TRBV12-4 and TRBJ1-2; the D gene identity is not certain. The DNA sequence reads TGTGCCAGCAGCCCCCCCCCATCCTATGGCTACACCTTC. The resulting protein is CASSPPPSYGYTF.